The rows below give T cell receptor beta chains drawn from one sample of a study of OX40 agonist ivuxolimab in advanced cancers. Clones were read by immunoSEQ multiplex PCR, and TCRdb kept only the in-frame ones, dropping some. The data show about 73,000 clones, with roughly 90% seen just once and 8.5% to 10% held by the top ten. Sequenced material: CD4+ or CD8+ T cells sorted from blood, taken in a trial of the OX40 agonist ivuxolimab. These receptors were collected from an adult with an advanced solid tumor such as melanoma, head and neck, liver or kidney cancer. The CDR3 runs from the conserved cysteine through the conserved F or W. The order of the fields is J gene, D gene, clone size, V gene, CDR3 protein, CDR3 DNA. D genes are given only for firm matches. Clone size, where shown, is once, few, many, or a class for clones that have expanded.

J: TRBJ2-7
D: TRBD1
size: -
V: TRBV15
CDR3: CATSLPGQGIYEQYF
DNA: TGTGCCACCAGCCTACCGGGACAGGGGATCTACGAGCAGTACTTC

J: TRBJ2-7
D: -
size: -
V: TRBV7-9
CDR3: CASSLGGTGEQYF
DNA: TGTGCCAGCAGCTTAGGAGGGACTGGCGAGCAGTACTTC

J: TRBJ1-4
D: TRBD1
size: -
V: TRBV19
CDR3: CASSPRQGEYEKLFF
DNA: TGTGCCAGTAGTCCGCGACAGGGAGAATATGAAAAACTGTTTTTT

J: TRBJ1-5
D: -
size: -
V: TRBV21-1
CDR3: CASSKLGLCNQPQHF
DNA: TGTGCCAGCAGCAAGTTAGGACTGTGCAATCAGCCCCAGCATTTT

J: TRBJ1-6
D: -
size: -
V: TRBV7-2
CDR3: CASSLALWDTLSPLHF
DNA: TGTGCCAGCAGCTTAGCGCTGTGGGACACTCTCTCACCCCTCCACTTT

J: TRBJ2-7
D: -
size: -
V: TRBV13
CDR3: CASSLVRSHSYEQYF
DNA: TGTGCCAGCAGCTTAGTCAGGTCCCACTCCTACGAGCAGTACTTC

J: TRBJ2-2
D: TRBD2
size: -
V: TRBV7-6
CDR3: CASSFRAGGSYKDYTGELFF
DNA: TGTGCCAGCAGCTTCCGAGCGGGGGGGTCTTATAAGGATTACACCGGGGAGCTGTTTTTT

J: TRBJ1-2
D: -
size: -
V: TRBV6-5
CDR3: CASSWGEGLGYTF
DNA: TGTGCCAGCAGTTGGGGTGAGGGCCTTGGCTACACCTTC

J: TRBJ1-5
D: TRBD1
size: -
V: TRBV6-5
CDR3: CASSYGTGGHQPQHF
DNA: TGTGCCAGCAGTTACGGGACAGGGGGGCACCAGCCCCAGCATTTT

J: TRBJ2-3
D: TRBD1
size: -
V: TRBV27
CDR3: CASSPQQGWGTDTQYF
DNA: TGTGCCAGCAGCCCACAACAGGGGTGGGGCACAGATACGCAGTATTTT

J: TRBJ1-4
D: -
size: -
V: TRBV10-3
CDR3: CAISESEAYWEATNEKLFF
DNA: TGTGCCATCAGTGAGTCGGAGGCATATTGGGAGGCAACTAATGAAAAACTGTTTTTT

J: TRBJ1-2
D: -
size: -
V: TRBV5-6
CDR3: CASRSRGNYGYTF
DNA: TGTGCCAGCAGATCTCGGGGCAACTATGGCTACACCTTC

J: TRBJ2-3
D: TRBD1
size: -
V: TRBV28
CDR3: CASSSRTGSTDTQYF
DNA: TGTGCCAGCAGTTCTCGGACAGGGAGCACAGATACGCAGTATTTT

J: TRBJ2-1
D: TRBD2
size: -
V: TRBV7-8
CDR3: CASSPGTSGGNEQFF
DNA: TGTGCCAGCAGCCCAGGGACTAGCGGGGGGAATGAGCAGTTCTTC

J: TRBJ2-3
D: -
size: -
V: TRBV5-4
CDR3: CASSGDLPTDTQYF
DNA: TGTGCCAGCAGCGGGGACCTCCCCACAGATACGCAGTATTTT

J: TRBJ1-5
D: -
size: -
V: TRBV9
CDR3: CASSRGSNQPQHF
DNA: TGTGCCAGCAGCAGGGGAAGCAATCAGCCCCAGCATTTT

J: TRBJ2-7
D: -
size: -
V: TRBV25-1
CDR3: CASSEYQGGYEQYF
DNA: TGTGCCAGCAGTGAATACCAGGGCGGATACGAGCAGTACTTC

J: TRBJ2-7
D: -
size: -
V: TRBV13
CDR3: CASSLGAERQYF
DNA: TGTGCCAGCAGCTTAGGAGCTGAGAGGCAGTACTTC

J: TRBJ2-5
D: -
size: -
V: TRBV15
CDR3: CATSKASETQYF
DNA: TGTGCCACCAGCAAGGCGAGCGAGACCCAGTACTTC

J: TRBJ2-2
D: -
size: -
V: TRBV27
CDR3: CASSSIGPGTGELFF
DNA: TGTGCCAGCAGTTCAATTGGTCCCGGCACCGGGGAGCTGTTTTTT

J: TRBJ1-6
D: TRBD1
size: -
V: TRBV27
CDR3: CASSFGQGGSPLHF
DNA: TGTGCCAGCAGCTTTGGACAGGGGGGTTCACCCCTCCACTTT

J: TRBJ2-1
D: -
size: -
V: TRBV5-1
CDR3: CASSFETGAEFF
DNA: TGCGCCAGCAGTTTTGAGACAGGCGCTGAGTTCTTC

J: TRBJ1-1
D: TRBD1
size: -
V: TRBV7-3
CDR3: CASSLFGGTGRNTEAFF
DNA: TGTGCCAGCAGCTTATTCGGGGGGACAGGACGGAACACTGAAGCTTTCTTT

J: TRBJ2-7
D: TRBD1
size: -
V: TRBV12-5
CDR3: CASGLPGQGLSYEQYF
DNA: TGTGCTAGTGGTTTGCCGGGACAGGGCCTCTCGTACGAGCAGTACTTC

J: TRBJ1-6
D: -
size: -
V: TRBV6-6
CDR3: CASSFLTGLKDSPLHF
DNA: TGTGCCAGCAGTTTCCTTACAGGGTTGAAGGATTCACCCCTCCACTTT

J: TRBJ2-7
D: TRBD2
size: -
V: TRBV27
CDR3: CASSGQRGGYEQYF
DNA: TGTGCCAGCAGTGGGCAGCGGGGGGGCTACGAGCAGTACTTC

J: TRBJ1-5
D: TRBD1
size: -
V: TRBV6-5
CDR3: CASSWTGFGSNQPQHF
DNA: TGTGCCAGCAGTTGGACAGGGTTCGGTAGCAATCAGCCCCAGCATTTT

J: TRBJ2-1
D: -
size: -
V: TRBV30
CDR3: CASGNNEQFF
DNA: TGTGCCTCCGGCAACAATGAGCAGTTCTTC

J: TRBJ1-5
D: -
size: few
V: TRBV9
CDR3: CASSVGWGNQPQHF
DNA: TGTGCCAGCAGCGTAGGATGGGGAAATCAGCCCCAGCATTTT

J: TRBJ1-2
D: -
size: -
V: TRBV4-1
CDR3: CASSQEQKFYGYTF
DNA: TGCGCCAGCAGCCAAGAACAGAAGTTCTATGGCTACACCTTC

J: TRBJ2-2
D: -
size: -
V: TRBV6-5
CDR3: CASSYGQATGELFF
DNA: TGTGCCAGCAGTTACGGGCAGGCCACCGGGGAGCTGTTTTTT

J: TRBJ1-2
D: TRBD1
size: -
V: TRBV9
CDR3: CASSPNWDRNNGYTF
DNA: TGTGCCAGCAGCCCTAACTGGGACAGAAACAATGGCTACACCTTC

J: TRBJ2-1
D: TRBD2
size: -
V: TRBV13
CDR3: CASSQLTGGSAFENNEQFF
DNA: TGTGCCAGCAGTCAACTAACCGGGGGGTCCGCGTTCGAGAACAATGAGCAGTTCTTC

J: TRBJ2-7
D: -
size: -
V: TRBV6-1
CDR3: CASSDIGQLYEQYF
DNA: TGTGCCAGCAGTGATATCGGACAGTTATACGAGCAGTACTTC

J: TRBJ1-4
D: -
size: -
V: TRBV4-3
CDR3: CASSQDRSTNEKLFF
DNA: TGCGCCAGCAGCCAAGATAGGAGTACTAATGAAAAACTGTTTTTT

J: TRBJ1-5
D: -
size: -
V: TRBV5-1
CDR3: CASSLVGRWSGSYSNQPQHF
DNA: TGCGCCAGCAGCTTGGTAGGTCGTTGGTCAGGGTCTTATAGCAATCAGCCCCAGCATTTT

J: TRBJ2-5
D: -
size: -
V: TRBV13
CDR3: CASSLRVGQETQYF
DNA: TGTGCCAGCAGCTTGAGGGTTGGCCAAGAGACCCAGTACTTC

J: TRBJ2-7
D: -
size: -
V: TRBV19
CDR3: CASSIGTGYEQYF
DNA: TGTGCCAGTAGTATCGGGACTGGATACGAGCAGTACTTC

J: TRBJ2-3
D: -
size: -
V: TRBV7-9
CDR3: CASSPFRGATDTQYF
DNA: TGTGCCAGCAGCCCCTTCCGGGGTGCGACAGATACGCAGTATTTT

J: TRBJ1-2
D: -
size: -
V: TRBV13
CDR3: CASSFTGLYGYTF
DNA: TGTGCCAGCAGCTTTACAGGGCTCTATGGCTACACCTTC

J: TRBJ1-4
D: -
size: -
V: TRBV6-5
CDR3: CASSLNRVEKLFF
DNA: TGTGCCAGCAGCCTCAACAGGGTTGAAAAACTGTTTTTT

J: TRBJ1-1
D: -
size: -
V: TRBV5-8
CDR3: CASSYGLGVLGDTEAFF
DNA: TGTGCCAGCAGCTACGGGCTAGGTGTCCTAGGGGACACTGAAGCTTTCTTT